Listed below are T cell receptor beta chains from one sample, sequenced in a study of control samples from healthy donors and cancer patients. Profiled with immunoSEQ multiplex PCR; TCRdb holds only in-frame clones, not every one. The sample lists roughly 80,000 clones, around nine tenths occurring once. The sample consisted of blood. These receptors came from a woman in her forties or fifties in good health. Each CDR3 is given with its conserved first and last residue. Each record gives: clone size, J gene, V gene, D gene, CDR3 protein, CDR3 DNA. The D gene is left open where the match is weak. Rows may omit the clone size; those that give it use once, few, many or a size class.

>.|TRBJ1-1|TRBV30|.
CAWARKVETEAFF
TGTGCCTGGGCCCGAAAGGTGGAAACTGAAGCTTTCTTT
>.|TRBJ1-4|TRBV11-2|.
CASSFRFSENEKLFF
TGTGCCAGCAGCTTTAGGTTTTCGGAGAATGAAAAACTGTTTTTT
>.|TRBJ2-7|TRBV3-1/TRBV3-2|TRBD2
CASSLTSGGAYEQYF
TGTGCCAGCAGCCTAACTAGCGGGGGGGCTTACGAGCAGTACTTC
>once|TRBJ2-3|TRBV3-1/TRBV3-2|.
CASSQELRGLTDTQYF
TGTGCCAGCAGCCAAGAGTTACGGGGACTCACAGATACGCAGTATTTT
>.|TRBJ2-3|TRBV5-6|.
CASSLVRASTDTQYF
TGTGCCAGCAGCTTGGTTAGGGCTAGCACAGATACGCAGTATTTT
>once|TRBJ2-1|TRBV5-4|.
CASSLAGLGNEQFF
TGTGCCAGCAGCTTGGCCGGGTTGGGCAATGAGCAGTTCTTC
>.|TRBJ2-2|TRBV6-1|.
CASSESGTGELFF
TGTGCCAGCAGTGAATCGGGAACCGGGGAGCTGTTTTTT
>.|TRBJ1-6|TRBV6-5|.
CASSTWASDSPLHF
TGTGCCAGCAGTACCTGGGCATCAGATTCACCCCTCCACTTT
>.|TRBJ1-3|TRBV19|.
CATQTTNTIYF
TGTGCCACGCAGACTACGAACACCATATATTTT
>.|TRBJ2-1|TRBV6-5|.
CASSGEVSSYNEQFF
TGTGCCAGCAGCGGGGAGGTGAGCTCCTACAATGAGCAGTTCTTC
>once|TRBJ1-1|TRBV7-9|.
CASSQTTGAFF
TGTGCCAGCAGCCAAACTACGGGGGCTTTCTTT
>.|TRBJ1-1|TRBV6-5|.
CATTRETYEAFF
TGTGCAACCACCAGGGAAACTTATGAAGCTTTCTTT
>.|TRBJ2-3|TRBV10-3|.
CAISVTQTSPSTDTQYF
TGTGCCATCAGCGTTACCCAGACAAGTCCTAGCACAGATACGCAGTATTTT
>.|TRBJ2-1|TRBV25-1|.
CASSEQGRYNEQFF
TGTGCCAGCAGTGAACAGGGGCGGTACAATGAGCAGTTCTTC
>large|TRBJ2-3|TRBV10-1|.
CASSNSWQTDTQYF
TGCGCCAGCAGTAATAGCTGGCAGACAGATACGCAGTATTTT
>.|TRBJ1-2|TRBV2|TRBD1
CASRGQRDDYGYTF
TGTGCCAGCAGGGGACAGAGAGATGACTATGGCTACACCTTC
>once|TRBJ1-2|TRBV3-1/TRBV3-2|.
CASSPEVQSNGYTF
TGTGCCAGCAGCCCAGAGGTCCAGTCAAATGGCTACACCTTC
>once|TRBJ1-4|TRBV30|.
CAWRNLVGGNEKLFF
TGTGCCTGGAGAAACCTGGTCGGGGGCAATGAAAAACTGTTTTTT
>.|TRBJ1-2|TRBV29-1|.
CSGEHPYRGYTF
TGCAGCGGGGAACATCCTTACCGTGGCTACACCTTC
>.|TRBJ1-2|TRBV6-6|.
CASSRWGSKGYTF
TGTGCCAGCAGCCGCTGGGGATCGAAGGGCTACACCTTC
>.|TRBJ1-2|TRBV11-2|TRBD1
CASSSGQGQWLGYTF
TGTGCCAGCAGCTCCGGACAGGGGCAATGGCTAGGCTACACCTTC
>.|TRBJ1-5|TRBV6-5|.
CASSEQGVGQPQHF
TGTGCCAGCAGCGAGCAGGGTGTAGGTCAGCCCCAGCATTTT
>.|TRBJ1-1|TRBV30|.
CAWSVSRTGRNMATTEAFF
TGTGCCTGGAGTGTAAGTAGAACAGGGAGGAATATGGCAACCACTGAAGCTTTCTTT
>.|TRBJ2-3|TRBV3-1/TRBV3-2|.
CASSQIDTQYF
TGTGCCAGCAGCCAGATAGATACGCAGTATTTT
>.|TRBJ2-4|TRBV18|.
CASSPDGIAKNIQYF
TGTGCCAGCTCACCAGACGGTATAGCCAAAAACATTCAGTACTTC
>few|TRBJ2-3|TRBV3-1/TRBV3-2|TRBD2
CASSDSGGDSDTQYF
TGTGCCAGCAGCGATAGCGGGGGGGACTCAGATACGCAGTATTTT
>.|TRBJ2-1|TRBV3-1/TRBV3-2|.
CASSESSLRQIEQFF
TGTGCCAGCAGCGAATCCAGCCTCCGACAGATAGAGCAGTTCTTC
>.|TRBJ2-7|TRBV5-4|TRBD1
CASSLATGTVYEQYF
TGTGCCAGCAGCTTGGCTACCGGGACAGTATACGAGCAGTACTTC
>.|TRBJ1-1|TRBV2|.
CASSEQGYTEAFF
TGTGCCAGCAGTGAACAGGGTTACACTGAAGCTTTCTTT
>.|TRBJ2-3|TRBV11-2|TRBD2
CASSPRSSGVREVMDTQYF
TGTGCCAGCAGCCCCAGGTCTAGCGGGGTTAGGGAAGTTATGGATACGCAGTATTTT
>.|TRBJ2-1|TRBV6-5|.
CASSYDWNEQFF
TGTGCCAGCAGTTACGACTGGAATGAGCAGTTCTTC
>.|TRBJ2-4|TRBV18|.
CASSPNEDIQYF
TGTGCCAGCTCACCCAATGAGGACATTCAGTACTTC
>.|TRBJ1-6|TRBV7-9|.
CASSLTDYNSPLHF
TGTGCCAGCAGCTTAACGGATTATAATTCACCCCTCCACTTT
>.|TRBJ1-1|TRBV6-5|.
CASSKQTGNTEAFF
TGTGCCAGCAGCAAGCAAACAGGGAACACTGAAGCTTTCTTT
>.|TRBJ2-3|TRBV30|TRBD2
CAWTQRGVSDTQYF
TGTGCCTGGACCCAGCGGGGGGTTTCAGATACGCAGTATTTT
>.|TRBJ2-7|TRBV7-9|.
CASSLGGVSYEQYF
TGTGCCAGCAGCTTAGGTGGCGTATCCTACGAGCAGTACTTC
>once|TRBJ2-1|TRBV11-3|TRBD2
CVSSPGGLAGGPDEQFF
TGTGTCAGCAGCCCAGGCGGGCTAGCGGGGGGGCCGGATGAGCAGTTCTTC
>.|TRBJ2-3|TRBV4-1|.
CASSHPPMSARETDTQYF
TGCGCCAGCAGCCACCCCCCGATGAGCGCTCGAGAAACAGATACGCAGTATTTT
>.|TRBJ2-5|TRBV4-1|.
CASSQTSEWGETQYF
TGCGCCAGCAGCCAGACTAGTGAATGGGGGGAGACCCAGTACTTC
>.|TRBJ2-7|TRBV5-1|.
CASSFGAGELPYEQYF
TGCGCCAGCAGCTTCGGGGCAGGGGAGTTGCCCTACGAGCAGTACTTC
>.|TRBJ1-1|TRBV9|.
CASSATTVMNTEAFF
TGTGCCAGCAGCGCAACGACAGTTATGAACACTGAAGCTTTCTTT
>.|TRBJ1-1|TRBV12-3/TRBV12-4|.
CASSLRTLWRAFF
TGTGCCAGCAGTTTAAGGACCTTATGGAGGGCTTTCTTT
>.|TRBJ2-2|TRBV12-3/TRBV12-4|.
CASNVGGNGELFF
TGTGCCAGCAACGTGGGGGGAAACGGGGAGCTGTTTTTT
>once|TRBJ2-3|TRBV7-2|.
CASSLNYVSTDTQYF
TGTGCCAGCAGCTTAAACTACGTTTCGACAGATACGCAGTATTTT
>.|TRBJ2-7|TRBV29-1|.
CSVGTRLTYEQYF
TGCAGCGTCGGGACCAGACTAACCTACGAGCAGTACTTC
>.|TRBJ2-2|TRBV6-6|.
CASIPHLANTGELFF
TGTGCCAGCATCCCGCACTTAGCGAACACCGGGGAGCTGTTTTTT
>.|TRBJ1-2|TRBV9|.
CASSVLGEDYGYTF
TGTGCCAGCAGCGTCTTGGGGGAAGACTATGGCTACACCTTC